This TCR beta chain was identified during a study of T cells in Graves' hyperthyroidism and ophthalmopathy. Study-wide points: In blood, most of the thyroid clonotypes expanded above 0.001 were also present.

Researchers amplified the TCR beta CDR3 regions from RNA transcripts. HTBI primers were used for first-round RT-PCR of the TCR CDR3. TCRdb passed the multiplex PCR reads through MiXCR, listing each CDR3 protein once. Among hundreds of thousands of distinct CDR3 sequences, 14% were seen once, and the ten largest hold 9.5% to 13%. This clonotype was detected only a few times. The target antigen is unknown. The germline CDR1 and CDR2 sequences are SNHLY and FYNNEI. V shed 6 bases and J shed 3 bases, with 17 bases lying between them. CDR3 size: 15 residues. The source is a woman between 18 and 30 years old with Graves' hyperthyroidism. The chain has TRBV2 and TRBJ1-2; D might be TRBD1 (6 bases). Sequencing was done on a sample of blood. The CDR3 sequence: CASRPRGHLDYGYTF. Here the CDR3 DNA reads TGTGCCAGCAGACCGCGGGGACACTTGGACTATGGCTACACCTTC. The full variable domain, in which reference TRBV2 and TRBJ1-2 provide the parts outside the CDR3, is EPEVTQTPSHQVTQMGQEVILRCVPISNHLYFYWYRQILGQKVEFLVSFYNNEISEKSEIFDDQFSVERPDGSNFTLKIRSTKLEDSAMYFCASRPRGHLDYGYTFGSGTRLTVV.